The entry that follows covers one T cell receptor beta chain sequence. A few counts support this clonotype. No antigen is known for it. Per-base quality was not reported, and no clone a single base away is much larger than it. The library was obtained by RACE. Sequencing was performed on a NextSeq 500. Library preparation attached unique molecular identifiers to individual cDNA molecules for quantitative, reproducible TCR counting. For every blood RNA sample, sequencing covered both the TCR alpha and TCR beta chains. Under the source paper's analysis protocol: The median number of TCRs per sample was 90,000 to 100,000, ranging from roughly 23,224 to 700,000. The Decombinator software suite was used to annotate V, J and CDR3 in the TCR reads. For the PS versus PT1 abundance plots, all samples were subsampled to the same number of TCRs (28,000). TCRs were defined as expanded if absent before sensitization and observed at least eight times at the 2-week time point. TCRdb applied fastp at Q25 and MiXCR to the public reads, then kept only in-frame beta chains. Identical CDR3 proteins give one entry, which carries the most common genes and DNA. For this entry, the V and J calls and clone size follow TCRdb and not the study's own pipeline. The sample table holds approximately 84,000 distinct CDR3 sequences, of which about 9.9% were seen once. Around 1.6% of the sample is taken by the ten largest.

Sample time point, as interpreted from the label and publication: patch test 2, 6 weeks after DPC sensitization. The sample's treatment or condition label is to be understood as: therapeutic diphenylcyclopropenone sensitization with weekly scalp DPC. At each patch-test visit, blood was drawn before the patch test was applied. To be eligible, patients had to be aged 18 to 70, diagnosed with alopecia and judged suitable for DPC therapy, while pregnant patients were excluded. Total RNA was extracted from unfractionated whole blood that had been collected in Tempus Blood RNA tubes. At the junction V is shortened by 6 bases and J by 0 bases; bases outside the gene matches: 10. Reading from cysteine to phenylalanine, the CDR3 counts 16 amino acids. Left in the record is the CDR3 DNA by itself, 48 bases read in frame from the first base. CDR1 and CDR2 are drawn from the germline V gene: KGHSH, LQKENI. The data originate from a study of human T cells and chemical hapten exposure (dated by TCRdb to about 2021). General notes on the study: For sensitization, 2% DPC in acetone was applied to a roughly 2 cm by roughly 2 cm area of upper inner arm skin. Patch testing was done on the upper back using Finn chambers containing 0.01% DPC, and results were scored after 6 days according to International Contact Dermatitis Research Group standards. Alopecia areata with under or over 50% scalp involvement, alopecia totalis and alopecia universalis were represented in the patient cohort, which was mostly female. Throughout the approximately 25-week study period, patients were also given weekly therapeutic DPC doses on the scalp. Libraries were pooled for sequencing, and per-sample TCR yields varied mainly because of small differences in library volumes within the pool. Peripheral blood TCR repertoire changes were tracked in vivo in alopecia patients during primary and secondary sensitization to the hapten diphenylcyclopropenone (DPC). Roughly 30 alopecia patients provided blood for TCR sequencing at one to four time points (pre-sensitization, 2, 6 and 24 weeks). Blood was sampled from patients pre-sensitization (week 0) and at 2, 6 and about 24 weeks after DPC sensitization. What the authors observed across the whole study: After repeated subsampling, the strength of the expansion versus patch-test correlation and the threshold at which it became significant changed. Alopecia, a presumed autoimmune disease, was present in all patients, so the immune response of the patients might differ from that of healthy individuals. Expanded TCRs formed significantly more large CDR3 similarity clusters than pre-sensitization or healthy control sets, consistent with antigen-driven responses. DPC sensitization did not change the number of TCRs with a frequency above 1 in 1000, and there was no evidence of changes in global repertoire structure. Patch test score correlated positively with the number of PT1 expanded TCRs, reaching significance at thresholds 8, 16 and 32 but not at 4.

Sample: whole blood, taken in connection with sensitization to the hapten diphenylcyclopropenone (DPC). This receptor was identified in a man aged 18 to 30 with alopecia areata. Some clones in this sample may be carry-over from other donors' samples. This chain joins TRBV18 to TRBJ1-2; 7 nucleotides in the junction match TRBD1. The nucleotide sequence is given as TGTGCCAGCTCGCAGGACAGGTTTAAAGCTAACTATGGCTACACCTTC. Its amino acids are CASSQDRFKANYGYTF.